The rows below give T cell receptor beta chains drawn from one sample of a study of blood T cell repertoires in COVID-19. Sequenced by immunoSEQ multiplex PCR; TCRdb stores in-frame clones only, minus some. The table lists over 90,000 clones, more than 70% of them singletons. Specimen: peripheral blood. Every receptor here comes from a human donor in a cohort sampled during active COVID-19. The CDR3 runs from the conserved cysteine through the conserved F or W. Each record gives: clone size, V gene, J gene, D gene, CDR3 length, CDR3 DNA, CDR3 protein. A D gene is named only where the DNA matches it firmly. Part of the rows lack a size; the others show once, few, many or a class for expanded clones.

NA,TRBV19,TRBJ2-7,TRBD1,15,TGTGCCAGTAGTCAAACAGGGGGGAACTACTACGAGCAGTACTTC,CASSQTGGNYYEQYF
once,TRBV2,TRBJ2-7,NA,13,TGTGCCAGCAGTGAGAATCCAGCCTACGAGCAGTACTTC,CASSENPAYEQYF
NA,TRBV7-2,TRBJ2-3,NA,13,TGTGCCAGCAGCTTATCCCGTACAGATACGCAGTATTTT,CASSLSRTDTQYF
NA,TRBV2,TRBJ1-1,NA,15,TGTGCCAGCAGTAAAACAGGAGCCATGAACACTGAAGCTTTCTTT,CASSKTGAMNTEAFF
NA,TRBV19,TRBJ2-7,TRBD1,12,TGTGCCAGTAGGATAACAGGGGGCGAGCAGTACTTC,CASRITGGEQYF
NA,TRBV9,TRBJ1-3,TRBD1,14,TGTGCCAGCAGCGTGACAGGGTCTGGAAACACCATATATTTT,CASSVTGSGNTIYF
NA,TRBV9,TRBJ2-7,NA,13,TGTGCCAGCAGCTCACGAATGGGAGACGAGCAGTACTTC,CASSSRMGDEQYF
NA,TRBV5-6,TRBJ2-7,TRBD2,15,TGTGCCAGCAGCGTCGGGACTAACCCTCCCTACGAGCAGTACTTC,CASSVGTNPPYEQYF
once,TRBV6-5,TRBJ1-2,NA,13,TGTGCCAGCAGCTGGGGCACAGGGTCGGGCTACACCTTC,CASSWGTGSGYTF
few,TRBV6-1,TRBJ2-6,TRBD2,20,TGTGCCAGCAGTGAACGGTACGGGGGGGGCGCCTCCGCTGGGGCCAACGTCCTGACTTTC,CASSERYGGGASAGANVLTF
NA,TRBV19,TRBJ2-1,TRBD2,15,TGTGCCAGTAGTAGAGGGACTAGTTCCTACAATGAGCAGTTCTTC,CASSRGTSSYNEQFF
NA,TRBV7-6,TRBJ2-5,NA,14,TGTGCCAGCAGCCCCCCCGACTACCAAGAGACCCAGTACTTC,CASSPPDYQETQYF
NA,TRBV5-5,TRBJ2-7,TRBD1,16,TGTGCCAGCAACTCCGATCGGGGACAGGGATTATACGAGCAGTACTTC,CASNSDRGQGLYEQYF